The 21 T cell receptor beta chains presented below share a single source sample, sequenced in a study of CD8 T cells in ankylosing spondylitis. TCRdb processed the 5' RACE reads anew with MiXCR; each CDR3 protein has one entry. The table records around 440,000 distinct CDR3 sequences, roughly 18% of them present only once. These TCRs are of unknown antigen specificity. Points from the study as a whole: A motif in TCR beta, a set of eight highly homologous variants, appeared characteristic of ankylosing spondylitis blood.

The material sequenced was blood, either unsorted or a sorted T cell fraction (not recorded which). All receptors derive from a male donor with ankylosing spondylitis.

This clonotype appeared a few times. This chain's CDR3 is CASSLIGPTNTGELFF. In nucleotides, the CDR3 is TGTGCCAGCAGTTTAATCGGGCCTACGAACACCGGGGAGCTGTTTTTT. The chain joins TRBV27 to TRBJ2-2; D gene ambiguous. This CDR3 comprises 16 residues. Deletions cut 2 bases from V and 0 bases from J, with 10 bases between. Germline loops: CDR1 MNHEY, CDR2 SMNVEV (reference sequence).

V is TRBV19 and J is TRBJ1-5; tentatively, D is TRBD1 (6 bases). The CDR3 length is 14 residues. Germline CDR1 LNHDA, CDR2 SQIVND (reference sequence). Trimming took off 3 bases at V and 3 bases at J, with 9 bases between the two ends. The CDR3, as DNA: TGTGCCAGTAGTATTCGGACAGACAATCAGCCCCAGCATTTT. Translated, it gives CASSIRTDNQPQHF. The full variable domain, in which reference TRBV19 and TRBJ1-5 provide the parts outside the CDR3, is DGGITQSPKYLFRKEGQNVTLSCEQNLNHDAMYWYRQDPGQGLRLIYYSQIVNDFQKGDIAEGYSVSREKKESFPLTVTSAQKNPTAFYLCASSIRTDNQPQHFGDGTRLSIL.

Concerning this clonotype itself: A much more abundant neighbour one base away suggests this may be a read error. The chain employs TRBV12-3 or TRBV12-4 and TRBJ1-1, with D unclear. The CDR3 extends over 13 amino acids. In DNA, the CDR3 is TGTGCCATCAGTAATAAGGCGGACACTGAAGCTTTCTTT. Encoded protein: CAISNKADTEAFF.

V gene TRBV7-3 combines with J gene TRBJ2-2; D not certain. The CDR3 extends over 15 amino acids. The V gene's germline CDR1 is SGHTA and CDR2 FQGTGA. Trimming took 4 bases from V and 4 from J, leaving 13 bases between them. CDR3: CASSSQATSTGELFF. In nucleotides, the CDR3 is TGTGCCAGCAGCTCGCAGGCTACTTCCACCGGGGAGCTGTTTTTT.

The CDR3 region is CASIDRGTLRNSPLHF. The CDR3 bases are TGTGCCAGCATCGACCGGGGGACCTTACGTAATTCACCCCTCCACTTT. The V and J genes are TRBV6-1 and TRBJ1-6; the D gene is possibly TRBD1 (5 bases). The germline V gene has CDR1 MNHNS and CDR2 SASEGT. The CDR3 runs 16 residues. V was shortened by 7 bases and J by 6 bases, with 19 bases between the two germline ends.

V is TRBV4-2 and J is TRBJ2-6, with 9 bases aligning to TRBD1. The junction had 14 bases not matched to a gene; V was cut back by 8 bases and J by 3 bases. CDR1 is LGHNA, CDR2 YNFKEQ, per germline. The CDR3 has 18 residues. CDR3: CASSPLDRGPIGANVLTF. The CDR3 DNA follows: TGTGCCAGCTCCCCCCTGGACAGGGGCCCAATTGGGGCCAACGTCCTGACTTTC.

This sequence joins TRBV7-9 and TRBJ1-1; TRBD1 might be the D (6 bases). The V end lost 6 bases, the J end lost 0 bases, and 20 bases lay between the germline ends. Germline V gene lookup returns CDR1 SEHNR and CDR2 FQNEAQ (reference sequence). This CDR3 spans 17 amino acids. In nucleotides, the CDR3 is TGTGCCAGCAGTATCCCCAGGGGCCTACCTCTGAACACTGAAGCTTTCTTT. Translated, it gives CASSIPRGLPLNTEAFF.

This clonotype was seen more than once but under ten times. The V call is TRBV6-5, the J call TRBJ1-5; D might be TRBD1 (5 bases). Germline V gene data show CDR1 as MNHEY and CDR2 as SVGAGI. The V and J ends lost 0 bases and 11 bases respectively, with 14 bases between them. This CDR3 has 14 residues. CDR3 DNA sequence: TGTGCCAGCAGTTACTCGAGGGACGGAGGCGCCCAGCATTTT. Its protein is CASSYSRDGGAQHF.

This clonotype came up many times. The chain has TRBV12-3 or TRBV12-4 and TRBJ2-7; 10 positions agree with TRBD1. V dropped 5 bases and J dropped 3; count of bases not matched to a gene: 7. CDR3 size: 15 residues. This chain's CDR3 is CASSNLRDRGYEQYF. CDR3 sequence (DNA): TGTGCCAGCAGTAACTTGAGGGACAGGGGCTACGAGCAGTACTTC.

The V gene is TRBV7-2, the J gene TRBJ2-3; 9 bases align to TRBD2. The V gene's germline CDR1 is SGHTA and CDR2 FQGNSA. The CDR3 runs 16 residues. Germline trimming cut 3 bases from V and 8 bases from J; bases unmatched to any gene: 12. The DNA for the CDR3 is TGTGCCAGCAGCTTGACCCCTAGCGGGATGGGAGCTACGCAGTATTTT. Encoded protein: CASSLTPSGMGATQYF. The variable domain in full, with the rest retrieved from reference TRBV7-2 and TRBJ2-3, is GAGVSQSPSNKVTEKGKDVELRCDPISGHTALYWYRQSLGQGLEFLIYFQGNSAPDKSGLPSDRFSAERTGGSVSTLTIQRTQQEDSAVYLCASSLTPSGMGATQYFGPGTRLTVL.

The table lists this clonotype with a few counts. The chain links TRBV19 to TRBJ2-7; 9 bases agree with TRBD1. Per germline, CDR1 LNHDA and CDR2 SQIVND (reference sequence). CDR3 length equals 17 residues. Trimming took 6 bases from V and 2 from J; bases not matched to a gene: 14. CDR3 region: CASSQHSWTGVTYEQYF. The CDR3 nucleotides read TGTGCCAGTAGCCAACACAGCTGGACAGGGGTTACCTACGAGCAGTACTTC. Full variable domain (rest looked up from reference TRBV19 and TRBJ2-7): DGGITQSPKYLFRKEGQNVTLSCEQNLNHDAMYWYRQDPGQGLRLIYYSQIVNDFQKGDIAEGYSVSREKKESFPLTVTSAQKNPTAFYLCASSQHSWTGVTYEQYFGPGTRLTVT.

This clonotype was counted at least ten times. CDR3 coding DNA: TGTGCCAGCAGCCTCAACGAGGACAGGGGGAGGGAAAAACTGTTTTTT. This encodes CASSLNEDRGREKLFF. The gene calls are TRBV4-2 and TRBJ1-4; TRBD1 aligns across 10 bases. Germline V CDR1 and CDR2: LGHNA, YNFKEQ. The CDR3 spans 16 residues. V lost 4 bases to trimming and J lost 8 bases; unmatched junction nucleotides: 10.

The V call is TRBV19, the J call TRBJ1-1; D gene unclear. Between the trimmed V and J ends, which lost 3 bases and 3 bases, there was a span of 8 bases. The germline CDR1 and CDR2 sequences are LNHDA and SQIVND (reference sequence). The CDR3 covers 13 residues. CDR3 sequence reads: CASSMWLDTEAFF. CDR3 bases: TGTGCCAGTAGTATGTGGTTGGACACTGAAGCTTTCTTT.

The table lists this clonotype with a few counts. V usage is TRBV20-1 and J usage is TRBJ2-1; TRBD2 aligns across 14 bases. This CDR3 has 18 amino acids. CDR1 DFQATT and CDR2 SNEGSKA come from the germline V gene (reference sequence). The ends lost 1 base at V and 2 bases at J; junction bases unmatched: 7. The CDR3 region is CSARVGLAGGRTYNEQFF. CDR3 nucleotide sequence: TGCAGTGCTAGAGTCGGACTAGCGGGAGGCCGGACCTACAATGAGCAGTTCTTC.

This chain uses TRBV5-1 with TRBJ1-1; TRBD1 matches at 8 bases. CDR3 length: 17 residues. Germline CDR1 and CDR2: SGHRS and YFSETQ. The V and J ends lost 2 bases and 1 base, in that order; junction bases with no gene match: 10. CDR3 sequence (DNA): TGCGCCAGCAGCTTAGGAGGACAGGGATACGGGAACACTGAAGCTTTCTTT. Its translation: CASSLGGQGYGNTEAFF.

V is TRBV27 and J is TRBJ2-1, with TRBD1 matching 7 bases. The trim removed 7 bases at V and 6 bases at J, leaving 6 bases unmatched. The CDR3 is made up of 13 amino acids. Germline lookup yields CDR1 MNHEY and CDR2 SMNVEV (reference sequence). The CDR3 sequence is CASTQQGSNEQFF. The CDR3 bases are TGTGCCAGCACTCAACAGGGGAGCAATGAGCAGTTCTTC.

This clonotype was observed many times. This rearrangement joins TRBV7-8 to TRBJ2-2, with 8 positions matching TRBD2. Trimming cost V 5 bases and J 0 bases; bases outside gene matches: 2. This CDR3 is 15 amino acids long. CDR1 and CDR2 from the germline V gene are SGHVS and FQNEAQ. Here the CDR3 reads CASSPTSANTGELFF. CDR3 in DNA: TGTGCCAGCAGCCCGACTAGCGCGAACACCGGGGAGCTGTTTTTT.

This clonotype was recorded at least ten times. The chain carries TRBV29-1 and TRBJ1-2; possible D gene TRBD1, 6 bases. Per the germline V gene, CDR1 is SQVTM and CDR2 is ANQGSEA. Deletions cut 3 bases from V and 7 bases from J, with 12 bases between. The CDR3 contains 12 residues. The CDR3 DNA reads as TGCAGCGTTGAGTCCCAGGGGCTTGGCTACACCTTC. This encodes CSVESQGLGYTF.

Only a few counts were recorded for this clonotype. The chain joins TRBV6-5 to TRBJ1-6, with 7 bases aligning to TRBD1. Germline trimming cut 0 bases from V and 3 bases from J; bases unmatched to any gene: 11. CDR1 is MNHEY and CDR2 is SVGAGI in the germline V gene. The CDR3 is made up of 19 amino acids. This chain's CDR3 is CASSYSRGGPTNYNSPLHF. The CDR3 DNA reads TGTGCCAGCAGTTACTCCAGGGGGGGCCCCACTAACTATAATTCACCCCTCCACTTT.

This clonotype was seen a few times. The rearrangement joins TRBV6-2 or TRBV6-3 to TRBJ1-1; D call uncertain. Trimming cost V 2 bases and J 6 bases, with 10 bases left between them. Germline V lookup: CDR1 MNHEY, CDR2 SVGEGT. The length of the CDR3 is 13 residues. The CDR3 spells CASSYGFTAEAFF. In DNA form, the CDR3 reads TGTGCCAGCAGTTACGGGTTTACGGCTGAAGCTTTCTTT.

The genes are TRBV29-1 and TRBJ1-1; the match to TRBD1 covers 7 bases. The germline CDR1 and CDR2 sequences are SQVTM and ANQGSEA. This CDR3 contains 16 residues. Losses at the gene ends were 4 bases for V and 4 bases for J; bases not matched to a gene: 15. The CDR3 nucleotides read TGCAGCGTTGTTGGCAGGGGGAAGAACGACGCCACTGAAGCTTTCTTT. Amino acids: CSVVGRGKNDATEAFF.